The sequence of this T cell receptor (beta chain) was determined in a study of siplizumab effects on memory and regulatory T cells. General study results and limits: Mappable alloreactive CD4+ clones averaged approximately 62% Treg-derived with siplizumab versus about 27% in controls.

CDR3 length: 14 residues. CDR1 and CDR2 (germline): SGHVS, FNYEAQ. Trimming stripped 3 bases from V and 1 base from J, with 9 bases between. With regard to this clone: As yet, its antigen is unknown.

This table comes from immunoSEQ multiplex PCR, and its TCRdb copy is limited to in-frame clones, with some not included. Of approximately 56,000 clones in the sample, about 98% were seen once. The sequence was obtained from a human donor in good health. V and J are TRBV7-6 and TRBJ1-1; perhaps TRBD1 as D (6 bases). The specimen was naive CD8+ T cells sorted from blood. In DNA form, the CDR3 reads TGTGCCAGCAGCTTGGGACACCCGAACACTGAAGCTTTCTTT. Its protein is CASSLGHPNTEAFF.